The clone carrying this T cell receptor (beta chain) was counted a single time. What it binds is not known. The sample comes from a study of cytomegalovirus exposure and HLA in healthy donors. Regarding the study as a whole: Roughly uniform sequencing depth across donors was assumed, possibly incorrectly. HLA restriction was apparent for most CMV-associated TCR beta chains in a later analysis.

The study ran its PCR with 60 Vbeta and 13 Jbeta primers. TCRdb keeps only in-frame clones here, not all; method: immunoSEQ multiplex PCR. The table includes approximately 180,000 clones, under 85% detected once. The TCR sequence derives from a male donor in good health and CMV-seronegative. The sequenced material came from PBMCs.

The CDR3 bases are TGTGCCAGCAGTCGAGACAGTCGGAACACTGAAGCTTTCTTT. This gives the protein CASSRDSRNTEAFF. This sequence joins TRBV6-5 and TRBJ1-1, with D possibly TRBD1 on 5 matching bases. Germline V gives CDR1 MNHEY, CDR2 SVGAGI. This CDR3 comprises 14 residues. V lost 5 bases, J lost 1 base, and 11 bases lay in between.